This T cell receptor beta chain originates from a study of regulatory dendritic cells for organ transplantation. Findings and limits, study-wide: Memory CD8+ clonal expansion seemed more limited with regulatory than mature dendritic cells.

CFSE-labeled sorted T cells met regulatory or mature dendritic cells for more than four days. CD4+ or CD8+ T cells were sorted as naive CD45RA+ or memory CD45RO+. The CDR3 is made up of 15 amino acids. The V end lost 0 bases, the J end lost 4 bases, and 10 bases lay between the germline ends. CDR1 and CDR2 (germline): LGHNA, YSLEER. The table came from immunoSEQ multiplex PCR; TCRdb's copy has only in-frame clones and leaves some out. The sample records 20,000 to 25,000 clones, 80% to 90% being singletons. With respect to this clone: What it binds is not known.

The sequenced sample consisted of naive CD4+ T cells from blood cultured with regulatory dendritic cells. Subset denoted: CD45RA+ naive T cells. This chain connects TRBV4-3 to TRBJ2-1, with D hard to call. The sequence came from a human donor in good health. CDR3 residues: CASSQDFGSYNEQFF. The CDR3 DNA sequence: TGCGCCAGCAGCCAAGATTTCGGGTCTTACAATGAGCAGTTCTTC.